The present T cell receptor beta chain was sequenced within a study of response to subunit inactivated influenza vaccine. TCRdb analysed the RT-PCR reads with MiXCR anew, one entry per CDR3 protein. This sample carries approximately 490,000 distinct CDR3 sequences, roughly 7.6% of them seen once, and the ten largest clones take about an eighth. The germline V gene has CDR1 MNHEY and CDR2 SMNVEV (reference sequence). The CDR3 consists of 16 residues. Trimming stripped 6 bases from V and 0 bases from J, with 15 bases between. In its sample, this clonotype was seen a few times. Sequenced here: PBMCs from blood, sampled less than 25 months after vaccination. This receptor was obtained from a man aged 50-75 years who received an inactivated influenza vaccine. V usage is TRBV27 and J usage is TRBJ1-3; D is possibly TRBD1 (6 bases). This CDR3 is CASSKGGTSSGNTIYF. Here the CDR3 DNA reads TGTGCCAGCAGCAAAGGGGGGACCAGCTCTGGAAACACCATATATTTT.